The sequence of this TCR beta chain was determined in a study of response to subunit inactivated influenza vaccine. Study-level results: Few additional T cells are recruited per seasonal influenza vaccination, authors suggested.

Between the trimmed V and J ends, which lost 8 bases and 8 bases, there was a span of 15 bases. Germline V gene lookup returns CDR1 MNHNY and CDR2 SVGAGI (reference sequence). The CDR3 length is 12 residues. Turning to this clonotype: No antigen is known for it.

TCRdb re-called the RT-PCR reads through MiXCR, storing one row per CDR3 protein. The table lists about 500,000 distinct CDR3 sequences, roughly 13% of them singletons. The clonotype was recovered from a man aged 45-65 years who received an inactivated influenza vaccine. The V and J genes are TRBV6-6 and TRBJ1-2; D is possibly TRBD1 (5 bases). Specimen: PBMCs from blood, collected 40 to 50 days after vaccination. The CDR3, as DNA: TGTGCCAGCTCAGAGTTCAGGGAGGGCTACACCTTC. It codes for CASSEFREGYTF.